The clone carrying this TCR beta chain was seen more than once but under ten times. What it binds is not known. Clones were sequenced by immunoSEQ multiplex PCR, and TCRdb holds only the in-frame ones, with some missing. Here the sample spans around 50,000 clones, more than 70% being singletons. The sample originates from a study of a mutant IDH1 vaccine in newly diagnosed glioma. Study as a whole: The treated group averaged about 41 years old and was roughly 62% male, about 40% female. Beforehand, treatment had been radiotherapy, temozolomide, or both; the majority received both.

Time point noted: week 35, safety follow-up. Each dose delivered 300 ug of mutant IDH1 20-mer peptide subcutaneously with imiquimod. Trimming took off 6 bases at V and 4 bases at J, with 10 bases between the two ends. Germline loops: CDR1 LNHDA, CDR2 SQIVND (reference sequence). The CDR3 spans 13 residues. This specimen consisted of PBMCs, obtained from a glioma patient whose treatment included an IDH1 peptide vaccine. This chain joins TRBV19 and TRBJ1-3, with D perhaps matching TRBD1 (6 bases). This clonotype was sampled from a middle-aged woman with glioma. The CDR3 DNA reads as TGTGCCAGTAGGCGGGGGCAAGGAAACACCATATATTTT. As protein: CASRRGQGNTIYF.